This T cell receptor (beta chain) was found in a study of post-analysis software for immune sequencing data. Study at large: The courses of disease that were included comprised relapsing-remitting, secondary progressive and progressive-relapsing multiple sclerosis. Overall study findings and caveats: About 5 TRBV segments appeared more often in patients than in controls, and TRBV5-6, TRBV5-1 and TRBV20-1 were among these. Clustering by F measure revealed strong co-clustering among samples prepared together in one batch.

This CDR3 contains 12 residues. CDR1 is MNHEY, CDR2 SVGEGT, per germline. Deletions cut 7 bases from V and 3 bases from J, with 10 bases between. On this clonotype itself: Its matching antigen is unknown.

The library was made from cDNA and included unique molecular identifiers. Each CDR3 protein gets one entry after TCRdb re-called the PCR reads with MiXCR. The sample holds approximately 460,000 distinct CDR3 sequences; roughly 46% are singletons and the top ten take about 12%. Sequenced input: blood. This chain links TRBV6-2 or TRBV6-3 with TRBJ2-7; unclear D gene. The TCR was taken from a girl between 10 and 17 years old with multiple sclerosis. CDR3 DNA: TGTGCCAGCACATCTTCTAGCTACGAGCAGTACTTC. Translated: CASTSSSYEQYF.